This TCR beta chain appears in the sequencing data of a study of molecular identifiers for immune sequencing clone quantification. V lost 3 bases, J lost 2 bases, and 1 base stayed unmatched. Germline V gene data show CDR1 as SGHNT and CDR2 as YYREEE (reference sequence). The CDR3 is made up of 14 amino acids. TCRdb re-derived calls from the PCR reads in MiXCR, one entry per CDR3 protein. The sample has 6,500 to 9,000 distinct CDR3 sequences; roughly a third are singletons. The chain couples TRBV5-4 to TRBJ2-7; 11 bases line up with TRBD1. This receptor was taken from a human donor in good health. Some libraries in this study had Jurkat cell RNA spiked in. The sample comprised naive CD8+ T cells from blood, with Jurkat cell RNA spiked in. Subset given: FACS-sorted CD8+CD4-CCR7+CD45RA+ naive T cells. The CDR3 DNA sequence: TGTGCCAGCAGCTGGACAGGGGGCACCTACGAGCAGTACTTC. It yields the protein CASSWTGGTYEQYF.